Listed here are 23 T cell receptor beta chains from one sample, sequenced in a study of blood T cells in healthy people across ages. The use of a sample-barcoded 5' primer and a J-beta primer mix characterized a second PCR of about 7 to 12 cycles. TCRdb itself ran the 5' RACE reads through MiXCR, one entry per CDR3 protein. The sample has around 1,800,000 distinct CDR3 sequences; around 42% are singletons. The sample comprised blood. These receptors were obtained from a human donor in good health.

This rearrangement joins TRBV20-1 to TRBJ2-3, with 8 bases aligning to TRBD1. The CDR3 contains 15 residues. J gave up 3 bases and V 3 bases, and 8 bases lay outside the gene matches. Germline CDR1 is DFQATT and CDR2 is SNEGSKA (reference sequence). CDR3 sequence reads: CSASRTGIQTDTQYF. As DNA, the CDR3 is TGCAGTGCTAGTCGGACAGGGATTCAGACAGATACGCAGTATTTT.

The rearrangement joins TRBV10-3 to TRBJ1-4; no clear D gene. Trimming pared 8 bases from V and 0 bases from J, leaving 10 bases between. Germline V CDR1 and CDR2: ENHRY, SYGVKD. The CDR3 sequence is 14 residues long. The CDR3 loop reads CAIALGPTNEKLFF. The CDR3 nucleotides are TGTGCCATCGCGTTAGGACCAACTAATGAAAAACTGTTTTTT.

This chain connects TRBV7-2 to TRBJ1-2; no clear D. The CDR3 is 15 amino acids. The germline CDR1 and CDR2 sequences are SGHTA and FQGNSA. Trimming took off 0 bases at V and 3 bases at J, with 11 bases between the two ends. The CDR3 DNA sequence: TGTGCCAGCAGCTTAGCGCCCAGCTCTCACTATGGCTACACCTTC. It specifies CASSLAPSSHYGYTF. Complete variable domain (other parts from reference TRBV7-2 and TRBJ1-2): GAGVSQSPSNKVTEKGKDVELRCDPISGHTALYWYRQSLGQGLEFLIYFQGNSAPDKSGLPSDRFSAERTGGSVSTLTIQRTQQEDSAVYLCASSLAPSSHYGYTFGSGTRLTVV.

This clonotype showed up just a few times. The CDR3 sequence: CSAGIPAQETQYF. CDR3 nucleotides: TGCAGCGCTGGGATACCAGCCCAAGAGACCCAGTACTTC. V gene TRBV29-1 combines with J gene TRBJ2-5, with D unclear. With 7 bases removed from V and 1 base from J, the gap between germline ends came to 13 bases. Per the germline V gene, CDR1 is SQVTM and CDR2 is ANQGSEA. CDR3 length: 13 residues.

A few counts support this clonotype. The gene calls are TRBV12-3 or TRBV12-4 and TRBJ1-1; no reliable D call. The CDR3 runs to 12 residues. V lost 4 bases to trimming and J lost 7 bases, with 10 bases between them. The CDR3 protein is CASSSRAFEAFF. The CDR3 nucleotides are TGTGCCAGCAGTTCGAGAGCCTTTGAAGCTTTCTTT.

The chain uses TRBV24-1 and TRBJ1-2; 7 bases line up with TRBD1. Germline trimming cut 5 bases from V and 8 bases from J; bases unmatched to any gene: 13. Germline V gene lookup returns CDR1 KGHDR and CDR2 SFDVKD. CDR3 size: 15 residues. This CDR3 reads CATSGEEGAVDGYTF. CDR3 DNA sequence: TGTGCCACCAGTGGTGAGGAGGGGGCGGTTGACGGCTACACCTTC.

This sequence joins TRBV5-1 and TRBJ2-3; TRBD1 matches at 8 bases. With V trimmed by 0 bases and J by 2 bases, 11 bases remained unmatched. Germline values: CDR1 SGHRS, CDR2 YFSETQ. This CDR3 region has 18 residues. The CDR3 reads CASSLALQQGGYTDTQYF. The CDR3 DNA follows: TGCGCCAGCAGCTTGGCCCTTCAACAGGGGGGATACACAGATACGCAGTATTTT.

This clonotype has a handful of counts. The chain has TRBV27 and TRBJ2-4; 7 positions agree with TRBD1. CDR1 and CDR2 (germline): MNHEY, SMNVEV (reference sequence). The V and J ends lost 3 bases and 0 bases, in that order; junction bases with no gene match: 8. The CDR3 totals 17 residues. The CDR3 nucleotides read TGTGCCAGCAGTTTCCTAAACAGGGGTTTAGCCAAAAACATTCAGTACTTC. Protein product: CASSFLNRGLAKNIQYF.

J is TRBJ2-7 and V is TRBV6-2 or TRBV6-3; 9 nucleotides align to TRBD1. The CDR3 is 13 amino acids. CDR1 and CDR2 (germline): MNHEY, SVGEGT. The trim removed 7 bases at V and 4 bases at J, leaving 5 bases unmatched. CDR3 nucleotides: TGTGCCAGCACGGGACAGGGAAGGTACGAGCAGTACTTC. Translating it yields CASTGQGRYEQYF.

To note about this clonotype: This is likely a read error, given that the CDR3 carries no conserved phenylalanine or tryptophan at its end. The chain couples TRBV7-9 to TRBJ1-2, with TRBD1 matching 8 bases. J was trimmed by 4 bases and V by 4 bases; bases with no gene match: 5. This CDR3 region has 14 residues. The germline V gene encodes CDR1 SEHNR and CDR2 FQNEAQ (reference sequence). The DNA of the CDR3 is TGTGCCAGCAGCTCATCCGGGACAGGCTATGGCTACACCTGC. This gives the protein CASSSSGTGYGYTC.

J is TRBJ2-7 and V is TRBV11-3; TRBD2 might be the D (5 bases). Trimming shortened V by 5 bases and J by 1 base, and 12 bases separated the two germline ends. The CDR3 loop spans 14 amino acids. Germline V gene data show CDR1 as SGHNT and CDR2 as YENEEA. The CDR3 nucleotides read TGTGCCAGCAGCCGAAACTGGGAGTCCTACGAGCAGTACTTC. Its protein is CASSRNWESYEQYF.

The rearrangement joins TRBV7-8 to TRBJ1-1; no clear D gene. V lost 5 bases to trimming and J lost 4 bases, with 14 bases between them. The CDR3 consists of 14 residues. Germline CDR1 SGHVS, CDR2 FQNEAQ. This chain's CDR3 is CASSILTGVTEAFF. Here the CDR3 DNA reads TGTGCCAGCAGCATACTGACGGGAGTCACTGAAGCTTTCTTT.

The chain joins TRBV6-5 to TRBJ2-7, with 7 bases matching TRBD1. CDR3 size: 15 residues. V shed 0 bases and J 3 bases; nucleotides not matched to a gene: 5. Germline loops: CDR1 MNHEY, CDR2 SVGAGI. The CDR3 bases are TGTGCCAGCAGTTACTCGGGGACAGCAATCTACGAGCAGTACTTC. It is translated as CASSYSGTAIYEQYF.

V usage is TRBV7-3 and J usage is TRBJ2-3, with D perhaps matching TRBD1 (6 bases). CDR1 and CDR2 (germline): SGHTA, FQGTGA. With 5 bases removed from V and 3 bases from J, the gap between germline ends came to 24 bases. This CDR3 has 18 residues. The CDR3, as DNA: TGTGCCAGCAGCCCACAGGGATGGTTTCAAGGGGATACAGATACGCAGTATTTT. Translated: CASSPQGWFQGDTDTQYF.

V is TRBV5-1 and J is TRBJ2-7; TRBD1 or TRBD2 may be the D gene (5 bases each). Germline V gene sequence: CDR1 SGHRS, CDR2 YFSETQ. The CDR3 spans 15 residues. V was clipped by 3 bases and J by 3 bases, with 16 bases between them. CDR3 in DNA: TGCGCCAGCAGCTCCACCGGGACCCTAAACTACGAGCAGTACTTC. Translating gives CASSSTGTLNYEQYF.

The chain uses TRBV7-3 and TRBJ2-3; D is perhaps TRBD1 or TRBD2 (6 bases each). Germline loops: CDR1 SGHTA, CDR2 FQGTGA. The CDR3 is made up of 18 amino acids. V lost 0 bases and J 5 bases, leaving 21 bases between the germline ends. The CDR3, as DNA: TGTGCCAGCAGCTTAACGTCGTTTCGGGGGCGTCGAGGAGATACGCAGTATTTT. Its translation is CASSLTSFRGRRGDTQYF.

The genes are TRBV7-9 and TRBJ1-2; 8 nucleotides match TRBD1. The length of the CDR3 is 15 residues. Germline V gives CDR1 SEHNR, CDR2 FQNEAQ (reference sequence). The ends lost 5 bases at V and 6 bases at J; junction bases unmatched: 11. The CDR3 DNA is TGTGCCAGCAGCCCGATGACAGGGGTATCTGATGGCTACACCTTC. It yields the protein CASSPMTGVSDGYTF.

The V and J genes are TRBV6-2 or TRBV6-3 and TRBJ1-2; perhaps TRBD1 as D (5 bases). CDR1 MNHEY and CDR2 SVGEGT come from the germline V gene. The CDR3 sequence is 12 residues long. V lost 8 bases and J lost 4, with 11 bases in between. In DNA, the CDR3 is TGTGCCAGCGCAGGGACGCTCTATGGCTACACCTTC. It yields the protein CASAGTLYGYTF.

For the CDR3, the DNA is TGTGCCAGCAGACTACTAGCGGGGGATCAAGAGACCCAGTACTTC. Protein product: CASRLLAGDQETQYF. The chain couples TRBV2 to TRBJ2-5, with 11 bases fitting TRBD2. The germline CDR1 and CDR2 sequences are SNHLY and FYNNEI. This CDR3 is 15 amino acids long. V was pared by 6 bases and J by 2 bases, with 5 bases of the junction left unmatched. Variable domain in full (rest from reference TRBV2 and TRBJ2-5): EPEVTQTPSHQVTQMGQEVILRCVPISNHLYFYWYRQILGQKVEFLVSFYNNEISEKSEIFDDQFSVERPDGSNFTLKIRSTKLEDSAMYFCASRLLAGDQETQYFGPGTRLLVL.

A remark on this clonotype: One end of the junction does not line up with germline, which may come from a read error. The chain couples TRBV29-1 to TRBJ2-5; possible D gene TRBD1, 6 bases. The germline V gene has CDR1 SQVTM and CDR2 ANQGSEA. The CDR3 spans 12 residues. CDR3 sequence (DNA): TGCAGCTTTGACAGGAGCAGAGAGACCCAGTACTTC. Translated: CSFDRSRETQYF.

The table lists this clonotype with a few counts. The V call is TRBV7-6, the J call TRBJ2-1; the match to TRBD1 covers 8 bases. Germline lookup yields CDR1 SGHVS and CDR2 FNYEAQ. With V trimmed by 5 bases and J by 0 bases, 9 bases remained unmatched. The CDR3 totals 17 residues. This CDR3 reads CASSLSWTGSSYNEQFF. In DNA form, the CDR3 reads TGTGCCAGCAGCCTATCTTGGACAGGGAGCTCCTACAATGAGCAGTTCTTC.

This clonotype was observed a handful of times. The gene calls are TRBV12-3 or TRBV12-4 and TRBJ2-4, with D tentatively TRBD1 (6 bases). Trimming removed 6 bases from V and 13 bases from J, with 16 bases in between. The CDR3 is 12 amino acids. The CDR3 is CASRTAGDEQYF. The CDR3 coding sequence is TGTGCCAGCAGAACCGCAGGGGATGAGCAGTACTTC.

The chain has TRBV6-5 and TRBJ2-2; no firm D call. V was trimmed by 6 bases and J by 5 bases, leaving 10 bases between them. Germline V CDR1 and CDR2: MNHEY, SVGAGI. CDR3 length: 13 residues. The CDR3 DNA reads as TGTGCCAGCAGACAATCTAAGACCGGGGAGCTGTTTTTT. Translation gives CASRQSKTGELFF.